This record covers a single T cell receptor beta chain. Its antigen is undetermined. Here immunoSEQ multiplex PCR was the method, and the copy in TCRdb shows in-frame clones only, minus some. The data hold about 260,000 clones, with approximately 93% observed a single time. This sample was taken from a study of T cell responses to AZD1222 COVID-19 vaccine. Study outcomes and limitations: Close to half of spike-specific TCRs reportedly recognize unmutated variant regions. Spike-spanning, vaccine-associated CD4 TCRs were dominant at 160-218 and 743-854.

The CDR3 extends over 13 amino acids. Looked up from germline, CDR1 is SGHTA and CDR2 is FQGNSA. The trim removed 5 bases at V and 10 bases at J, leaving 5 bases unmatched. The material sequenced was peripheral blood, taken on day 0 of AZD1222 vaccination. The J gene is TRBJ1-6, the V gene TRBV7-2, with 7 bases that match TRBD1. The sequence derives from an adult in good health. This chain's CDR3 is CASSPRGGSPLHF. Here the CDR3 DNA reads TGTGCCAGCAGCCCCAGGGGGGGGTCACCCCTCCACTTT.